One sample yielded the 29 T cell receptor beta chains listed below, sequenced in a study of type 1 regulatory T cells. One entry per CDR3 protein results from TCRdb running MiXCR on the reads. In the table there are about 74,000 distinct CDR3 sequences, around 68% of which are singletons. No antigens are known for them. The sample taken for sequencing was cultured T cells, either the whole culture or a sorted T cell fraction (not recorded which). The subset was: Tr1-enriched cell product generated in vitro against host alloantigens. The source of these receptors is a human donor in good health.

V usage is TRBV7-9 and J usage is TRBJ2-7; 9 bases line up with TRBD1. CDR3 length: 14 amino acids. Germline CDR1 SEHNR, CDR2 FQNEAQ (reference sequence). V shed 4 bases and J 2 bases; nucleotides not matched to a gene: 3. CDR3 residues: CASSSWDRAYEQYF. The CDR3 DNA reads TGTGCCAGCAGCTCATGGGACAGGGCCTACGAGCAGTACTTC.

V gene TRBV20-1 combines with J gene TRBJ2-7; 10 bases fit TRBD2. This CDR3 has 14 amino acids. The germline V gene encodes CDR1 DFQATT and CDR2 SNEGSKA (reference sequence). The V and J ends lost 8 bases and 4 bases, in that order; junction bases with no gene match: 11. The CDR3 coding sequence is TGCAGTCCCGCCGGGGGGACTAGCGCGTACGAGCAGTACTTC. This codes for CSPAGGTSAYEQYF.

The chain is built from TRBV9 and TRBJ2-3; D is unclear. CDR1 SGDLS and CDR2 YYNGEE come from the germline V gene. V lost 0 bases to trimming and J lost 3 bases, with 8 bases between them. The CDR3 runs 14 residues. The CDR3 DNA sequence: TGTGCCAGCAGCGTAGGTCCGGAGACAGATACGCAGTATTTT. It yields the protein CASSVGPETDTQYF.

The chain employs TRBV29-1 and TRBJ2-2, with 12 bases matching TRBD2. Per the germline V gene, CDR1 is SQVTM and CDR2 is ANQGSEA. The V gene end was trimmed by 4 bases and the J gene end by 0 bases; junction bases not matched to a gene: 6. CDR3 size: 17 residues. The CDR3 reads CSVVGLAGPPNTGELFF. For the CDR3, the DNA is TGCAGCGTTGTGGGACTAGCGGGCCCGCCGAACACCGGGGAGCTGTTTTTT.

In its sample, this clonotype was seen once. This chain connects TRBV7-8 to TRBJ2-2; 14 nucleotides line up with TRBD2. The CDR3 length is 17 residues. V shed 2 bases and J 5 bases; nucleotides not matched to a gene: 4. Germline-derived CDR1 and CDR2 are SGHVS and FQNEAQ. CDR3: CASSLMGLAGVTGELFF. DNA for the CDR3: TGTGCCAGCAGCTTAATGGGACTAGCGGGAGTAACCGGGGAGCTGTTTTTT. The full variable domain, in which reference TRBV7-8 and TRBJ2-2 provide the parts outside the CDR3, is GAGVSQSPRYKVAKRGQDVALRCDPISGHVSLFWYQQALGQGPEFLTYFQNEAQLDKSGLPSDRFFAERPEGSVSTLKIQRTQQEDSAVYLCASSLMGLAGVTGELFFGEGSRLTVL.

The V call is TRBV5-4, the J call TRBJ2-7, with D possibly matching TRBD2 (6 bases). Looked up from germline, CDR1 is SGHNT and CDR2 is YYREEE (reference sequence). V was pared by 0 bases and J by 2 bases, with 9 bases between. The CDR3 is made up of 14 amino acids. The CDR3 DNA reads as TGTGCCAGCAGCTTGGATGCGGGGCCCTACGAGCAGTACTTC. It specifies CASSLDAGPYEQYF.

The chain joins TRBV4-1 to TRBJ2-2; TRBD1 might be the D (7 bases). The CDR3 loop spans 18 amino acids. Per the germline V gene, CDR1 is MGHRA and CDR2 is YSYEKL. Trimming took off 5 bases at V and 4 bases at J, with 23 bases between the two ends. The CDR3: CASSSRDREVRGTGELFF. The CDR3 DNA reads as TGCGCCAGCAGCTCCCGGGACAGAGAAGTGCGGGGCACCGGGGAGCTGTTTTTT.

J is TRBJ2-5 and V is TRBV5-1, with D perhaps TRBD2 (6 bases). Trimming took off 7 bases at V and 7 bases at J, with 20 bases between the two ends. The germline gives CDR1 SGHRS, CDR2 YFSETQ. The CDR3 sequence is 14 residues long. CDR3 nucleotide sequence: TGCGCCAGCCGACCAACAGGCGATAGCGGGACCCAGTACTTC. This gives the protein CASRPTGDSGTQYF.

The CDR3 here is CASSLARDKPYEQYF. CDR3 sequence (DNA): TGTGCCAGCAGCTTAGCGAGGGACAAACCCTACGAGCAGTACTTC. The chain joins TRBV7-8 to TRBJ2-7, with a possible D match to TRBD1 (6 bases). This CDR3 spans 15 amino acids. V dropped 0 bases and J dropped 2 bases, with 11 bases sitting between them. Germline CDR1 reads SGHVS; CDR2 reads FQNEAQ.

The chain couples TRBV29-1 to TRBJ2-1; D possibly corresponds to TRBD2 (5 bases). The CDR3 is 14 residues long. The germline CDR1 and CDR2 sequences are SQVTM and ANQGSEA. The ends were cut back, 5 bases at V and 8 bases at J, with 19 bases in the middle. In DNA form, the CDR3 reads TGCAGCGTTCCCCACCTCGGACTGGCTGATGAGCAGTTCTTC. This gives the protein CSVPHLGLADEQFF.

There are a few counts of this clonotype. The chain recombines TRBV4-1 with TRBJ1-1, with D possibly TRBD1 on 6 matching bases. CDR1 and CDR2 (germline): MGHRA, YSYEKL. The CDR3 loop spans 15 amino acids. V lost 0 bases and J lost 1, with 9 bases in between. The CDR3 sequence: CASSQEGAQNTEAFF. CDR3 nucleotide sequence: TGCGCCAGCAGCCAAGAGGGGGCGCAGAACACTGAAGCTTTCTTT.

This clonotype was recorded only once. The chain uses TRBV3-1 and TRBJ2-1; 7 nucleotides align to TRBD2. The CDR3 totals 15 residues. Trimming cost V 5 bases and J 9 bases; bases outside gene matches: 13. The germline gives CDR1 LGHDT, CDR2 YNNKEL (reference sequence). CDR3 loop: CASSAPWAGEREQFF. The CDR3 coding sequence is TGTGCCAGCAGCGCACCCTGGGCGGGAGAGCGTGAGCAGTTCTTC.

For this clonotype: At one end, the junction sequence differs from germline, possibly due to a read error. The genes are TRBV7-9 and TRBJ2-1; 11 bases are shared with TRBD2. The length of the CDR3 is 13 residues. Germline values: CDR1 SEHNR, CDR2 FQNEAQ (reference sequence). The CDR3, as DNA: TGTGCCAGCAGCTCATCCAAACTAGCGGGAGAAGTCTTC. This codes for CASSSSKLAGEVF.

The sample holds a few counts of this clonotype. This chain's CDR3 is CASSLPGANYEQYF. In DNA, the CDR3 is TGTGCCAGCAGTTTACCGGGGGCAAACTACGAGCAGTACTTC. The gene calls are TRBV28 and TRBJ2-7; either TRBD1 or TRBD2 may fit D (6 bases each). Trimming took off 2 bases at V and 3 bases at J, with 11 bases between the two ends. This CDR3 has 14 amino acids. Germline V gene sequence: CDR1 MDHEN, CDR2 SYDVKM.

The J gene is TRBJ2-3, the V gene TRBV7-2, with 12 bases that match TRBD1. In germline, CDR1 is SGHTA, CDR2 FQGNSA. Trimming cost V 5 bases and J 2 bases; bases outside gene matches: 8. The CDR3 is made up of 17 amino acids. CDR3 DNA sequence: TGTGCCAGCAGCGCCCGGGACAGGGGGCAGCACACAGATACGCAGTATTTT. Translation: CASSARDRGQHTDTQYF.

This chain connects TRBV14 to TRBJ2-5, with D perhaps TRBD2 (5 bases). Germline V gives CDR1 SGHDN, CDR2 FVKESK. Trimming stripped 1 base from V and 1 base from J, with 13 bases between. The length of the CDR3 is 16 residues. CDR3 protein: CASSQGGGLLQETQYF. The CDR3 DNA reads as TGTGCCAGCAGCCAAGGTGGTGGACTGCTCCAAGAGACCCAGTACTTC.

In nucleotides, the CDR3 is TGTGCCAGCAGCTTATGGAGCGGGGAAGAGACCCAGTACTTC. This sequence encodes CASSLWSGEETQYF. V usage is TRBV7-2 and J usage is TRBJ2-5, with 7 bases aligning to TRBD2. V shed 2 bases, J shed 3 bases, and the junction held 3 bases outside the gene matches. The germline gives CDR1 SGHTA, CDR2 FQGNSA. The CDR3 consists of 14 residues.

As DNA, the CDR3 is TGTGCCAGCGGGCTAGCCGGAAGAACCGGGGAGCTGTTTTTT. It translates to CASGLAGRTGELFF. The rearrangement links TRBV7-3 to TRBJ2-2, with D tentatively TRBD2 (5 bases). Trimming left V 8 bases short and J 5 bases short, with 15 bases between. CDR1 and CDR2 (germline): SGHTA, FQGTGA. The CDR3 length is 14 residues.

V is TRBV7-2 and J is TRBJ2-3; D gene uncertain. With 0 bases removed from V and 2 bases from J, the gap between germline ends came to 6 bases. Germline V CDR1 and CDR2: SGHTA, FQGNSA. The CDR3 consists of 14 residues. The chain's CDR3 is CASSLALLTDTQYF. DNA for the CDR3: TGTGCCAGCAGCTTAGCCCTACTCACAGATACGCAGTATTTT.

This clonotype was recorded a few times. The rearrangement joins TRBV14 to TRBJ1-2, with 8 bases matching TRBD1. V lost 6 bases, J lost 4 bases, and 7 bases stayed unmatched. The CDR3 covers 14 residues. CDR1 is SGHDN, CDR2 FVKESK, per germline. The CDR3: CASSPAGGVYGYTF. The CDR3 coding sequence is TGTGCCAGCAGTCCCGCAGGGGGCGTCTATGGCTACACCTTC.

This clonotype was observed at least ten times. The chain joins TRBV28 to TRBJ1-1, with a possible D match to TRBD1 (5 bases). Trimming pared 10 bases from V and 5 bases from J, leaving 17 bases between. The germline V gene has CDR1 MDHEN and CDR2 SYDVKM. This CDR3 is built from 13 residues. The CDR3 reads CATQGTFKTEAFF. For the CDR3, the DNA is TGTGCCACCCAGGGTACCTTTAAGACTGAAGCTTTCTTT.

V is TRBV6-5 and J is TRBJ1-1; 9 bases are a match to TRBD1. CDR3 size: 13 residues. Germline V gene data show CDR1 as MNHEY and CDR2 as SVGAGI. V was clipped by 6 bases and J by 5 bases; unmatched bases: 4. The DNA of the CDR3 is TGTGCCAGCAGGGGGACAGGGACAACTGAAGCTTTCTTT. It translates to CASRGTGTTEAFF.

This clonotype has just a few counts. V gene TRBV7-2 combines with J gene TRBJ1-1; D remains unclear. Trimming removed 5 bases at V and 7 bases at J, with 11 bases between. Per germline, CDR1 SGHTA and CDR2 FQGNSA. The CDR3 has 12 amino acids. The CDR3 nucleotides are TGTGCCAGCAGCCCATACTTTGATGAAGCTTTCTTT. Its translation: CASSPYFDEAFF.

The chain is built from TRBV18 and TRBJ2-7, with D possibly TRBD2 on 6 matching bases. The CDR3 covers 14 residues. The V gene's germline CDR1 is KGHSH and CDR2 LQKENI. Between the trimmed V and J ends, which lost 3 bases and 2 bases, there was a span of 11 bases. CDR3 DNA sequence: TGTGCCAGCTCACCGATCGGGACTGCCTACGAGCAGTACTTC. It codes for CASSPIGTAYEQYF.

This clonotype came up a few times. The chain employs TRBV7-3 and TRBJ2-1; 10 bases map to TRBD2. The germline gives CDR1 SGHTA, CDR2 FQGTGA. Germline trimming cut 2 bases from V and 8 bases from J; bases unmatched to any gene: 3. The CDR3 loop spans 14 amino acids. The CDR3 region has the DNA TGTGCCAGCAGCTTAGGGCTAGCGGGAGATGAGCAGTTCTTC. It specifies CASSLGLAGDEQFF.

This clonotype was seen only once. V usage is TRBV15 and J usage is TRBJ1-6, with D hard to call. V was pared by 1 base and J by 8 bases, with 12 bases between. CDR1 LNHNV and CDR2 YYDKDF come from the germline V gene (reference sequence). The CDR3 spans 15 residues. CDR3 loop: CATSRATGVDSPLHF. The CDR3 DNA reads TGTGCCACCAGCAGAGCGACCGGGGTTGATTCACCCCTCCACTTT. Full variable domain (outside the CDR3, taken from reference TRBV15 and TRBJ1-6): DAMVIQNPRYQVTQFGKPVTLSCSQTLNHNVMYWYQQKSSQAPKLLFHYYDKDFNNEADTPDNFQSRRPNTSFCFLDIRSPGLGDTAMYLCATSRATGVDSPLHFGNGTRLTVT.

The chain employs TRBV7-9 and TRBJ2-1; 12 bases align to TRBD2. The CDR3 runs 15 residues. Germline values: CDR1 SEHNR, CDR2 FQNEAQ (reference sequence). The J segment lost 7 bases and the V segment lost 4 bases, leaving 5 bases of the junction unmatched. CDR3 in DNA: TGTGCCAGCAGCTCTAGCGGGAGGGAGCGGAATGAGCAGTTCTTC. Its protein is CASSSSGRERNEQFF.

J is TRBJ2-7 and V is TRBV20-1; the match to TRBD2 covers 8 bases. This CDR3 comprises 17 residues. J was trimmed by 3 bases and V by 0 bases; bases with no gene match: 13. The germline gives CDR1 DFQATT, CDR2 SNEGSKA (reference sequence). Written as DNA, the CDR3 is TGCAGTGCTAGAGATTATAGCGGGACCAAATGGGACTACGAGCAGTACTTC. Translation: CSARDYSGTKWDYEQYF.

This clonotype showed up just once. This CDR3 is CASSYPGYNEQFF. CDR3 DNA: TGTGCCAGCAGTTACCCCGGGTACAATGAGCAGTTCTTC. The genes are TRBV6-6 and TRBJ2-1; the D is unclear. Germline V gives CDR1 MNHNY, CDR2 SVGAGI (reference sequence). The CDR3 loop spans 13 amino acids. V dropped 2 bases and J dropped 4 bases, with 6 bases sitting between them.